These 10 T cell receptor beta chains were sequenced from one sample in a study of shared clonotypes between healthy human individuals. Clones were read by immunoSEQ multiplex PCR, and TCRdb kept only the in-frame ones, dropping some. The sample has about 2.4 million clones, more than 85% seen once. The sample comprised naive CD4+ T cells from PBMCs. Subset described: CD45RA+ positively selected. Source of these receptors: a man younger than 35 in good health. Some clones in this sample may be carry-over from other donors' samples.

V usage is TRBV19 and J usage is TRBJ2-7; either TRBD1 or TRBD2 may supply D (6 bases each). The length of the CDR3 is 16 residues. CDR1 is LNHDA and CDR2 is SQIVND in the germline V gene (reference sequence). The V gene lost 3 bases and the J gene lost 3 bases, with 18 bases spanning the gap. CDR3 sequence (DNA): TGTGCCAGTAGTATCCGGGGGCCGAGACAAAACTACGAGCAGTACTTC. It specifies CASSIRGPRQNYEQYF.

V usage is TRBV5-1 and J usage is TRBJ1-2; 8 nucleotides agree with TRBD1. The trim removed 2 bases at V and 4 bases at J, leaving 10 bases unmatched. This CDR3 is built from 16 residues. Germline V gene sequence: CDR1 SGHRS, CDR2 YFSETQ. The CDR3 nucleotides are TGCGCCAGCAGCTTCCTACCGACAGGGGACGGCTATGGCTACACCTTC. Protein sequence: CASSFLPTGDGYGYTF. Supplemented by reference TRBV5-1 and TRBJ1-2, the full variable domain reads KAGVTQTPRYLIKTRGQQVTLSCSPISGHRSVSWYQQTPGQGLQFLFEYFSETQRNKGNFPGRFSGRQFSNSRSEMNVSTLELGDSALYLCASSFLPTGDGYGYTFGSGTRLTVV.

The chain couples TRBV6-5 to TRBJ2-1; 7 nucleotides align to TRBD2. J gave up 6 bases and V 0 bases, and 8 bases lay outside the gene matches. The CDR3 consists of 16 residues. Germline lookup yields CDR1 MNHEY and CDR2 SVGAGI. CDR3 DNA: TGTGCCAGCAGTTACTCGACGGGGAGGGCCCCCAATGAGCAGTTCTTC. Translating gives CASSYSTGRAPNEQFF.

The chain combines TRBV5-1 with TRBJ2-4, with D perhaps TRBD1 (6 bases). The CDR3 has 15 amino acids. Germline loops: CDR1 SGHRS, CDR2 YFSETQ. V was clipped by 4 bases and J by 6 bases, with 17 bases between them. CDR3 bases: TGCGCCAGCAGCAAAGATACAGGGACGGGAAACATTCAGTACTTC. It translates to CASSKDTGTGNIQYF.

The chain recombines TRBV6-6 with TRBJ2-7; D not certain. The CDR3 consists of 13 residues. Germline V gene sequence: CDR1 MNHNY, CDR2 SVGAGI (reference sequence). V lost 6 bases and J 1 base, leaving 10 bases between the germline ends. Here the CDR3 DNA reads TGTGCCAGCAGGGCCACCTTTTCCTACGAGCAGTACTTC. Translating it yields CASRATFSYEQYF.

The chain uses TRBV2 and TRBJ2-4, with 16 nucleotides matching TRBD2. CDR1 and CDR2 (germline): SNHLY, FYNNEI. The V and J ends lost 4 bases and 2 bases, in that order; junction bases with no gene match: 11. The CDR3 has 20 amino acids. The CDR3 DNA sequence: TGTGCCAGCAGTGGAACGTTCGGGACTAGCGGGAGGGTTACCAAAAACATTCAGTACTTC. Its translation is CASSGTFGTSGRVTKNIQYF.

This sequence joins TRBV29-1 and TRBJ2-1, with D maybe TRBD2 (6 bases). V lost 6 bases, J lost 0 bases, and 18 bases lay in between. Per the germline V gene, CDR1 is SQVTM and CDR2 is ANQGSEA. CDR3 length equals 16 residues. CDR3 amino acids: CSVGPGLGSSYNEQFF. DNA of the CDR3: TGCAGCGTGGGGCCGGGACTGGGGAGCTCCTACAATGAGCAGTTCTTC.

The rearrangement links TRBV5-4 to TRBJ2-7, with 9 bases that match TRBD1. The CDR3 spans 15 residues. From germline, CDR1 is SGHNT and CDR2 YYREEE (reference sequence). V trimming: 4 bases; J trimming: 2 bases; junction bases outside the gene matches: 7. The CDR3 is CASSGGGTGTYEQYF. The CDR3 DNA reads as TGTGCCAGCAGCGGGGGCGGGACAGGGACCTACGAGCAGTACTTC.

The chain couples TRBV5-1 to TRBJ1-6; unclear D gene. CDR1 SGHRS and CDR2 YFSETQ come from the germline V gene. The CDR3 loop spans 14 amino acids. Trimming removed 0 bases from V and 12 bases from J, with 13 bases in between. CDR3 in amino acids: CASSLGPVRRPLHF. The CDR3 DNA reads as TGCGCCAGCAGCTTGGGGCCCGTGAGGAGACCCCTCCACTTT.

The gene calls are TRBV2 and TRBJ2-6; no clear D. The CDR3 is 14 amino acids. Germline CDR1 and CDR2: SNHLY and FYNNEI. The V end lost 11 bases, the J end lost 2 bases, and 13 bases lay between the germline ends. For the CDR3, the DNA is TGTGCCTCTCGGATAGGTACTGGGGCCAACGTCCTGACTTTC. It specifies CASRIGTGANVLTF.